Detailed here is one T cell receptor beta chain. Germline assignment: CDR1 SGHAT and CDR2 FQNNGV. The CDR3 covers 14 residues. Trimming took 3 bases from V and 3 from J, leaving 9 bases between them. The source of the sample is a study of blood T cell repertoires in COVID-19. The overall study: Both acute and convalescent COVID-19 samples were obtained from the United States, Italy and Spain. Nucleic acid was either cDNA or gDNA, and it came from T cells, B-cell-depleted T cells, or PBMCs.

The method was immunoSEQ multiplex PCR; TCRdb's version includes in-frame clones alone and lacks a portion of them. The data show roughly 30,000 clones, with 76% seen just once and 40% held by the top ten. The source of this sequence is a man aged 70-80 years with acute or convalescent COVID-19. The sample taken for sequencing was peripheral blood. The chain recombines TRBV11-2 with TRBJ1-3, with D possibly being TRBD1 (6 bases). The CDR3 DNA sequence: TGTGCCAGCAGCTTGGGGGCGCTTGGAAACACCATATATTTT. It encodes CASSLGALGNTIYF.